These 14 T cell receptor beta chains were sequenced from one sample in a study of T cells after yellow fever vaccination. TCRdb recomputed calls from the 5' RACE reads with MiXCR, one row per CDR3 protein. The table shows about 300,000 distinct CDR3 sequences, with approximately 4% occurring only once. Sequenced material: PBMCs, taken 5 days after the yellow fever booster vaccination. The receptors shown here come from a young man who received the YFV17D yellow fever vaccine.

This clonotype has just a few counts. The chain couples TRBV6-6 to TRBJ1-2; TRBD1 matches 7 bases. This CDR3 has 14 amino acids. Germline CDR1 reads MNHNY; CDR2 reads SVGAGI (reference sequence). V was clipped by 4 bases and J by 3 bases; unmatched bases: 5. The CDR3 loop reads CASSSTGEDYGYTF. The CDR3 DNA reads TGTGCCAGCAGTTCAACAGGGGAGGACTATGGCTACACCTTC.

This clonotype was detected ten times or more. V is TRBV6-5 and J is TRBJ1-6; 7 nucleotides match TRBD1. This CDR3 has 16 amino acids. The V and J ends lost 6 bases and 5 bases, in that order; junction bases with no gene match: 10. Germline V gene data show CDR1 as MNHEY and CDR2 as SVGAGI. CDR3 sequence (DNA): TGTGCCAGCAGGGACAGGCTCGCGGGTGATAATTCACCCCTCCACTTT. It specifies CASRDRLAGDNSPLHF.

This clonotype occurred many times. The chain employs TRBV11-2 and TRBJ2-7, with D perhaps matching TRBD1 (5 bases). V was shortened by 5 bases and J by 3 bases, with 8 bases between the two germline ends. CDR1 is SGHAT, CDR2 FQNNGV, per germline. The CDR3 runs to 12 residues. The CDR3 spells CASSPQGYEQYF. CDR3 DNA sequence: TGTGCCAGCAGCCCCCAGGGCTACGAGCAGTACTTC. Full variable domain (missing parts from reference TRBV11-2 and TRBJ2-7): EAGVAQSPRYKIIEKRQSVAFWCNPISGHATLYWYQQILGQGPKLLIQFQNNGVVDDSQLPKDRFSAERLKGVDSTLKIQPAKLEDSAVYLCASSPQGYEQYFGPGTRLTVT.

This clonotype was recorded at least ten times. The chain joins TRBV6-4 to TRBJ1-5, with D uncertain. The CDR3 runs 16 residues. CDR1 is MRHNA and CDR2 is SNTAGT in the germline V gene. With 0 bases removed from V and 0 bases from J, the gap between germline ends came to 9 bases. The DNA for the CDR3 is TGTGCCAGCAGTGACTCTGGAAGGGCTAGCAATCAGCCCCAGCATTTT. This codes for CASSDSGRASNQPQHF.

The chain has TRBV19 and TRBJ2-7; TRBD2 is a possible D gene (5 bases). V dropped 3 bases and J dropped 2 bases, with 8 bases sitting between them. Germline V lookup: CDR1 LNHDA, CDR2 SQIVND (reference sequence). The CDR3 runs 13 residues. This CDR3 is CASSIFGAYEQYF. The CDR3 coding sequence is TGTGCCAGTAGTATTTTCGGGGCCTACGAGCAGTACTTC.

This rearrangement joins TRBV2 to TRBJ1-5, with 7 bases that match TRBD1. The CDR3 extends over 13 amino acids. J gave up 3 bases and V 7 bases, and 3 bases lay outside the gene matches. The germline V gene encodes CDR1 SNHLY and CDR2 FYNNEI. In DNA, the CDR3 is TGTGCCAGCAAGGGACAGTTCAATCAGCCCCAGCATTTT. Protein product: CASKGQFNQPQHF.

This chain links TRBV5-1 with TRBJ2-5, with 10 nucleotides matching TRBD1. CDR3 length: 14 amino acids. Trimming took 6 bases from V and 1 from J; bases not matched to a gene: 3. The germline CDR1 and CDR2 sequences are SGHRS and YFSETQ. This CDR3 is CASTRDRGQETQYF. The CDR3 DNA reads as TGCGCCAGCACCCGGGACAGGGGCCAAGAGACCCAGTACTTC.

The DNA for the CDR3 is TGTGCCAGCACGAGGGGGGCGTACAATGAGCAGTTCTTC. This translates into CASTRGAYNEQFF. The rearrangement uses TRBV12-3 or TRBV12-4 and TRBJ2-1; D may match TRBD1 or TRBD2 (6 bases each). V gave up 7 bases and J gave up 4 bases, with 11 bases separating them. The CDR3 has 13 residues.

This clonotype came up many times. The rearrangement joins TRBV6-2 or TRBV6-3 to TRBJ1-4; D unclear. Germline V CDR1 and CDR2: MNHEY, SVGEGT. Trimming took off 5 bases at V and 6 bases at J, with 7 bases between the two ends. The CDR3 runs to 12 residues. The CDR3: CASSPGDEKLFF. CDR3 DNA sequence: TGTGCCAGCAGTCCCGGGGATGAAAAACTGTTTTTT.

There are a few counts of this clonotype. The gene calls are TRBV6-5 and TRBJ1-4; TRBD1 matches 8 bases. CDR3 size: 14 residues. The trim removed 5 bases at V and 9 bases at J, leaving 8 bases unmatched. Germline V CDR1 and CDR2: MNHEY, SVGAGI. CDR3 region: CASSPWTGLQKLFF. CDR3 coding DNA: TGTGCCAGCAGTCCGTGGACAGGGTTACAAAAACTGTTTTTT.

This clonotype was detected many times. The V gene is TRBV15, the J gene TRBJ2-3, with D hard to call. The V gene's germline CDR1 is LNHNV and CDR2 YYDKDF (reference sequence). Deletions cut 1 base from V and 2 bases from J, with 7 bases between. The CDR3 totals 14 residues. Here the CDR3 reads CATSRAQPTDTQYF. The CDR3 nucleotides read TGTGCCACCAGCAGAGCACAGCCCACAGATACGCAGTATTTT.

This clonotype has at least ten counts. The genes are TRBV7-2 and TRBJ2-3; 9 nucleotides match TRBD2. CDR1 and CDR2 (germline): SGHTA, FQGNSA. Trimming cost V 7 bases and J 2 bases; bases outside gene matches: 4. The CDR3 is 14 amino acids. The CDR3 sequence is CASTLAGHTDTQYF. The CDR3 DNA is TGTGCCAGCACCCTAGCGGGGCACACAGATACGCAGTATTTT.

In this sample, this clonotype turned up many times. The chain couples TRBV4-1 to TRBJ2-3, with D perhaps assigned TRBD1 or TRBD2 (5 bases each). Germline V CDR1 and CDR2: MGHRA, YSYEKL. The CDR3 sequence is 18 residues long. Trimming took off 2 bases at V and 4 bases at J, with 22 bases between the two ends. This CDR3 is CASSQSNQGRLLADTQYF. For the CDR3, the DNA is TGCGCCAGCAGCCAAAGCAATCAGGGACGCCTGTTGGCAGATACGCAGTATTTT.

This chain connects TRBV7-9 to TRBJ1-5; D unresolved. Trimming took off 2 bases at V and 7 bases at J, with 9 bases between the two ends. Looked up from germline, CDR1 is SEHNR and CDR2 is FQNEAQ (reference sequence). The CDR3 is 13 amino acids. For the CDR3, the DNA is TGTGCCAGCAGCTTAAATGCCAACCAGCCCCAGCATTTT. It encodes CASSLNANQPQHF.